The 26 T cell receptor beta chains presented below share a single source sample, sequenced in a study of T-cell reconstitution after alpha-beta-depleted transplantation in children. Construction of the TCRbeta library involved unique molecular identifiers. TCRdb passed the PCR reads through MiXCR, listing each CDR3 protein once. The table records about 400,000 distinct CDR3 sequences, roughly 21% of them present only once. The sequencing here drew on PBMCs from the stem cell graft donor, taken from the stem cell graft. The source is a human donor who donated a stem cell graft to a child with acute myeloid leukemia.

In its sample, this clonotype was seen a few times. The V call is TRBV5-1, the J call TRBJ2-1, with D tentatively TRBD2 (5 bases). The germline gives CDR1 SGHRS, CDR2 YFSETQ. There are 17 residues in the CDR3. Trimming stripped 5 bases from V and 4 bases from J, with 22 bases between. CDR3 residues: CASRDSVASRRYNEQFF. In DNA form, the CDR3 reads TGCGCCAGCAGGGATAGCGTAGCGTCAAGGAGATACAATGAGCAGTTCTTC.

This clonotype was detected ten times or more. This chain connects TRBV20-1 to TRBJ2-7, with TRBD2 matching over 10 bases. In germline, CDR1 is DFQATT, CDR2 SNEGSKA (reference sequence). There are 19 residues in the CDR3. J was trimmed by 2 bases and V by 1 base; bases with no gene match: 17. The CDR3 DNA reads TGCAGTGCTAGAGTGCGTTCAGGGCGACTAGCGGGCCTACCCTACGAGCAGTACTTC. Its protein product is CSARVRSGRLAGLPYEQYF.

This clonotype turned up a few times. The chain employs TRBV4-1 and TRBJ2-3; D is undetermined. Per germline, CDR1 MGHRA and CDR2 YSYEKL. V was trimmed by 5 bases and J by 4 bases, leaving 16 bases between them. CDR3 length: 15 residues. CDR3: CASSYGPENPDTQYF. CDR3 in DNA: TGCGCCAGCAGCTACGGACCAGAGAATCCAGATACGCAGTATTTT.

This clonotype was picked up a small number of times. V gene TRBV12-3 or TRBV12-4 combines with J gene TRBJ2-1, with D possibly being TRBD2 (5 bases). Trimming shortened V by 2 bases and J by 0 bases, and 11 bases separated the two germline ends. This CDR3 has 16 amino acids. CDR3 in DNA: TGTGCCAGCAGTTTAATTCCGGGATCCTCCTACAATGAGCAGTTCTTC. Translation: CASSLIPGSSYNEQFF.

This clonotype has just a few counts. V and J are TRBV12-3 or TRBV12-4 and TRBJ1-1, with D uncertain. The CDR3 sequence is 13 residues long. Trimming stripped 3 bases from V and 2 bases from J, with 7 bases between. CDR3 region: CASSFFGNTEAFF. The CDR3, as DNA: TGTGCCAGCAGTTTTTTCGGAAACACTGAAGCTTTCTTT.

The genes are TRBV29-1 and TRBJ2-5; 11 bases agree with TRBD2. Germline lookup yields CDR1 SQVTM and CDR2 ANQGSEA. V lost 8 bases and J lost 2; bases outside the gene matches: 7. CDR3 size: 14 residues. The chain's CDR3 is CSTRTSGPQETQYF. DNA for the CDR3: TGCAGCACCAGGACTAGCGGGCCGCAAGAGACCCAGTACTTC.

This clonotype turned up a few times. The CDR3 region is CSARDMMNTGELFF. The CDR3, as DNA: TGCAGTGCTAGAGATATGATGAACACCGGGGAGCTGTTTTTT. The rearrangement uses TRBV20-1 and TRBJ2-2, with D unclear. V was shortened by 0 bases and J by 1 base, with 6 bases between the two germline ends. The CDR3 runs to 14 residues. From germline, CDR1 is DFQATT and CDR2 SNEGSKA (reference sequence).

V usage is TRBV28 and J usage is TRBJ1-5; 12 nucleotides agree with TRBD1. Germline assignment: CDR1 MDHEN and CDR2 SYDVKM. The V gene end was trimmed by 6 bases and the J gene end by 2 bases; junction bases not matched to a gene: 5. The CDR3 totals 16 residues. CDR3 in amino acids: CASRGQGARGNQPQHF. The CDR3, as DNA: TGTGCCAGCAGGGGACAGGGGGCGAGGGGCAATCAGCCCCAGCATTTT.

V gene TRBV7-2 combines with J gene TRBJ1-1; the D gene is possibly TRBD1 (5 bases). Per germline, CDR1 SGHTA and CDR2 FQGNSA. V lost 1 base and J lost 5, with 11 bases in between. CDR3 length: 14 amino acids. CDR3 DNA sequence: TGTGCCAGCAGCTTAGTTAGCGGGGGGACTGAAGCTTTCTTT. This sequence encodes CASSLVSGGTEAFF. Full variable domain (rest looked up from reference TRBV7-2 and TRBJ1-1): GAGVSQSPSNKVTEKGKDVELRCDPISGHTALYWYRQSLGQGLEFLIYFQGNSAPDKSGLPSDRFSAERTGGSVSTLTIQRTQQEDSAVYLCASSLVSGGTEAFFGQGTRLTVV.

The chain combines TRBV6-5 with TRBJ2-7, with a weak D call TRBD1 (6 bases). The V gene lost 0 bases and the J gene lost 2 bases, with 14 bases spanning the gap. The CDR3 runs to 16 residues. Looked up from germline, CDR1 is MNHEY and CDR2 is SVGAGI. The DNA of the CDR3 is TGTGCCAGCAGTTACTCGACAGGAATGACGGCCTACGAGCAGTACTTC. Translating gives CASSYSTGMTAYEQYF.

This clonotype was observed at least ten times. The chain has TRBV20-1 and TRBJ2-1; TRBD2 matches at 7 bases. J was trimmed by 12 bases and V by 6 bases; bases with no gene match: 17. The CDR3 length is 14 residues. The germline CDR1 and CDR2 sequences are DFQATT and SNEGSKA (reference sequence). CDR3 sequence (DNA): TGCAGTGCCCCCCCACCGGGACTACCTTTTGCGCAGTTCTTC. Its translation is CSAPPPGLPFAQFF.

This clonotype was counted ten times or more. The chain joins TRBV4-1 to TRBJ2-1, with 7 positions matching TRBD2. This CDR3 has 16 residues. The V segment lost 2 bases and the J segment 3 bases; nucleotides outside the gene matches: 7. The V gene's germline CDR1 is MGHRA and CDR2 YSYEKL. The CDR3 loop reads CASSQLRGTNYNEQFF. CDR3 coding DNA: TGCGCCAGCAGCCAACTCCGCGGGACTAACTACAATGAGCAGTTCTTC.

A few counts support this clonotype. The gene calls are TRBV14 and TRBJ1-2, with D hard to call. Germline V CDR1 and CDR2: SGHDN, FVKESK. CDR3 length equals 12 residues. V lost 1 base to trimming and J lost 4 bases, with 4 bases between them. CDR3 DNA: TGTGCCAGCAGCCAAGTGTCCTATGGCTACACCTTC. Translation gives CASSQVSYGYTF.

This clonotype turned up a few times. The J gene is TRBJ1-1, the V gene TRBV25-1; D gene unclear. V lost 6 bases and J 5 bases, leaving 13 bases between the germline ends. The V gene's germline CDR1 is MGHDK and CDR2 SYGVNS. This CDR3 spans 13 amino acids. CDR3 sequence (DNA): TGTGCCAGCAGGAATACCCCCTTGACTGAAGCTTTCTTT. It codes for CASRNTPLTEAFF.

This clonotype occurred many times. The chain combines TRBV6-5 with TRBJ2-1; D possibly corresponds to TRBD1 (5 bases). V lost 2 bases and J lost 5, with 19 bases in between. The CDR3 has 17 residues. Germline values: CDR1 MNHEY, CDR2 SVGAGI. The CDR3 region has the DNA TGTGCCAGCAGTTACGAAGTCGTGGGGCAGCCAAACAATGAGCAGTTCTTC. Translated, it gives CASSYEVVGQPNNEQFF.

This clonotype was counted ten times or more. The rearrangement uses TRBV10-1 and TRBJ2-7; maybe TRBD1 (6 bases). The germline V gene encodes CDR1 WNHNN and CDR2 SYGVQD (reference sequence). V lost 9 bases and J lost 4, with 16 bases in between. The length of the CDR3 is 13 residues. The DNA of the CDR3 is TGCGCCAGTTCGGCAGGGGAATATTACGAGCAGTACTTC. It is translated as CASSAGEYYEQYF.

The V call is TRBV23-1, the J call TRBJ2-7; 10 bases fit TRBD2. TRBV23-1 is an open reading frame, and its role is uncertain. V lost 1 base and J lost 3; bases outside the gene matches: 15. This CDR3 comprises 19 residues. The CDR3 DNA follows: TGCGCCAGCAGTCAATGTGAACTAGCGGGACCGGATTATTTCTACGAGCAGTACTTC. It specifies CASSQCELAGPDYFYEQYF.

This clonotype was counted many times. The rearrangement uses TRBV20-1 and TRBJ2-7, with 7 bases that match TRBD2. J gave up 3 bases and V 1 base, and 6 bases lay outside the gene matches. Germline V CDR1 and CDR2: DFQATT, SNEGSKA (reference sequence). This CDR3 has 14 amino acids. DNA for the CDR3: TGCAGTGCTAGAGGGACTCGGGAGGACTACGAGCAGTACTTC. Translating it yields CSARGTREDYEQYF.

The chain links TRBV7-9 to TRBJ2-1, with D unclear. There are 12 residues in the CDR3. In germline, CDR1 is SEHNR, CDR2 FQNEAQ (reference sequence). The germline V and J ends were trimmed by 10 bases and 3 bases, with 10 bases remaining between them. CDR3 sequence reads: CAIPISYNEQFF. CDR3 coding DNA: TGTGCCATCCCAATTAGCTACAATGAGCAGTTCTTC.

This clonotype occurred a few times. The genes are TRBV12-3 or TRBV12-4 and TRBJ2-1; 12 bases are a match to TRBD2. Trimming took 6 bases from V and 7 from J; bases not matched to a gene: 7. This CDR3 has 15 residues. CDR3: CASRALAGGKNEQFF. CDR3 bases: TGTGCCAGCAGGGCACTAGCGGGAGGAAAGAATGAGCAGTTCTTC.

This clonotype showed up just a few times. V is TRBV6-1 and J is TRBJ1-6; D uncertain. The CDR3 runs 13 residues. From germline, CDR1 is MNHNS and CDR2 SASEGT. V was cut by 2 bases and J by 9 bases, with 8 bases left in between. In DNA, the CDR3 is TGTGCCAGCAGTGAAAGGGATGTTTCACCCCTCCACTTT. It encodes CASSERDVSPLHF.

J is TRBJ2-7 and V is TRBV28; perhaps TRBD2 as D (6 bases). Trimming removed 3 bases at V and 4 bases at J, with 22 bases between. Germline V gene sequence: CDR1 MDHEN, CDR2 SYDVKM. CDR3 length: 17 residues. CDR3 coding DNA: TGTGCCAGCAGTTTGGCGGGGCTCGCTCCATCTGCGTACGAGCAGTACTTC. This codes for CASSLAGLAPSAYEQYF.

The rearrangement joins TRBV10-3 to TRBJ2-5, with D perhaps TRBD2 (6 bases). Trimming shortened V by 10 bases and J by 5 bases, and 20 bases separated the two germline ends. The germline V gene has CDR1 ENHRY and CDR2 SYGVKD. This CDR3 region has 14 residues. This CDR3 reads CATRSDGGEETQYF. The DNA of the CDR3 is TGTGCCACCCGCTCGGACGGAGGGGAGGAGACCCAGTACTTC.

The chain joins TRBV12-3 or TRBV12-4 to TRBJ1-5, with D possibly matching TRBD1 (6 bases). The CDR3 contains 17 residues. Trimming removed 5 bases at V and 4 bases at J, with 21 bases between. This CDR3 is CASSQTTGQMINQPQHF. The CDR3 DNA reads TGTGCCAGCAGTCAAACTACCGGACAGATGATTAATCAGCCCCAGCATTTT.

This clonotype has a handful of counts. The chain combines TRBV12-3 or TRBV12-4 with TRBJ2-2, with TRBD2 matching 11 bases. This CDR3 comprises 14 residues. Unmatched junction bases numbered 1, after V lost 6 bases and J lost 4 bases. The CDR3 spells CASRTSGTTGELFF. DNA of the CDR3: TGTGCCAGCAGGACTAGCGGGACCACCGGGGAGCTGTTTTTT.

J is TRBJ2-1 and V is TRBV20-1; 12 bases map to TRBD2. V lost 5 bases to trimming and J lost 0 bases; unmatched junction nucleotides: 5. Germline CDR1 is DFQATT and CDR2 is SNEGSKA (reference sequence). This CDR3 is 16 amino acids long. CDR3 protein: CSAHLAGGPSYNEQFF. The CDR3 DNA reads as TGCAGTGCTCATCTAGCGGGAGGGCCCTCCTACAATGAGCAGTTCTTC.